The 26 T cell receptor beta chains presented below share a single source sample, sequenced in a study of shared clonotypes between healthy human individuals. Clones were sequenced by immunoSEQ multiplex PCR, and TCRdb holds only the in-frame ones, with some missing. This sample has some 530,000 clones, with approximately 81% found just once. The sequencing sample was made of PBMCs. The receptors stem from a woman between 40 and 50 years old in good health. Some clones in this sample may be carry-over from other donors' samples.

V and J are TRBV28 and TRBJ1-2, with D maybe TRBD1 (5 bases). Trimming took 4 bases from V and 4 from J, leaving 16 bases between them. Germline values: CDR1 MDHEN, CDR2 SYDVKM. The CDR3 has 15 residues. CDR3 protein: CASSSPIGDFYGYTF. CDR3 DNA: TGTGCCAGCAGTTCCCCCATTGGGGACTTCTATGGCTACACCTTC.

The V call is TRBV7-2, the J call TRBJ1-4, with D uncertain. V dropped 3 bases and J dropped 8 bases, with 13 bases sitting between them. The CDR3 has 14 amino acids. Germline CDR1 SGHTA, CDR2 FQGNSA. CDR3 in amino acids: CASSLDQNQEKLFF. CDR3 in DNA: TGTGCCAGCAGCTTGGATCAGAACCAAGAAAAACTGTTTTTT.

V is TRBV6-1 and J is TRBJ1-5, with 9 bases fitting TRBD1. The trim removed 8 bases at V and 0 bases at J, leaving 5 bases unmatched. The CDR3 is 15 residues long. Germline CDR1 MNHNS, CDR2 SASEGT. As DNA, the CDR3 is TGTGCCAGCGAGGGACAGGGCTTTAGCAATCAGCCCCAGCATTTT. The encoded protein is CASEGQGFSNQPQHF.

In regard to this clone: A far bigger clonotype differs at one base, so this is likely a read error. Other DNA sequences in the same sample also yield this CDR3. CDR3 sequence (DNA): TGTGCCAGTGGGCATCCCGGGGCCAATGTCCTGACTTTC. Translation gives CASGHPGANVLTF. The chain recombines TRBV7-9 with TRBJ2-6, with D perhaps matching TRBD1 or TRBD2 (5 bases each). Germline V gene data show CDR1 as SEHNR and CDR2 as FQNEAQ (reference sequence). The CDR3 runs 13 residues.

This clone was observed a few times. The rearrangement links TRBV7-2 to TRBJ2-1; D is unresolved. Trimming stripped 3 bases from V and 3 bases from J, with 6 bases between. This CDR3 region has 13 residues. Germline lookup yields CDR1 SGHTA and CDR2 FQGNSA. The CDR3 DNA sequence: TGTGCCAGCAGCTTCAGCCGCTACAATGAGCAGTTCTTC. This codes for CASSFSRYNEQFF.

The rearrangement joins TRBV7-9 to TRBJ2-7; tentative D call: TRBD2 (5 bases). The germline CDR1 and CDR2 sequences are SEHNR and FQNEAQ (reference sequence). V lost 6 bases and J 5 bases, leaving 14 bases between the germline ends. The CDR3 spans 13 residues. The CDR3 bases are TGTGCCAGCAGTGGGTGGAGAGGGAACGAGCAGTACTTC. This sequence encodes CASSGWRGNEQYF.

This clone came up a few times. This CDR3 is CASTLRENTEAFF. CDR3 nucleotides: TGTGCCAGCACCCTCAGGGAAAACACTGAAGCTTTCTTT. V is TRBV6-1 and J is TRBJ1-1, with D tentatively TRBD1 (5 bases). The CDR3 loop spans 13 amino acids. In germline, CDR1 is MNHNS, CDR2 SASEGT. The germline V and J ends were trimmed by 7 bases and 2 bases, with 11 bases remaining between them.

The J gene is TRBJ2-3, the V gene TRBV7-2; D perhaps matches TRBD2 (5 bases). This CDR3 is built from 15 residues. V was clipped by 5 bases and J by 0 bases, with 12 bases between them. The germline gives CDR1 SGHTA, CDR2 FQGNSA. Here the CDR3 DNA reads TGTGCCAGCAGCCGATCGGCGGGCAGCACAGATACGCAGTATTTT. Protein product: CASSRSAGSTDTQYF. Based on the CDR3 plus reference TRBV7-2 and TRBJ2-3, the full variable domain is GAGVSQSPSNKVTEKGKDVELRCDPISGHTALYWYRQSLGQGLEFLIYFQGNSAPDKSGLPSDRFSAERTGGSVSTLTIQRTQQEDSAVYLCASSRSAGSTDTQYFGPGTRLTVL.

This clone is a singleton in its sample. V gene TRBV27 combines with J gene TRBJ2-2; 9 nucleotides match TRBD1. With V trimmed by 5 bases and J by 5 bases, 15 bases remained unmatched. The CDR3 sequence is 18 residues long. Germline CDR1 MNHEY, CDR2 SMNVEV (reference sequence). The CDR3 nucleotides are TGTGCCAGCAGTCTGAGTAGTTTCGGGACAGGGAGAACCGGGGAGCTGTTTTTT. Its protein product is CASSLSSFGTGRTGELFF.

The CDR3 DNA reads as TGTGCCAGCAGTGTTCGGACTTCTAACTATGGCTACACCTTC. Encoded protein: CASSVRTSNYGYTF. J is TRBJ1-2 and V is TRBV6-1; D is uncertain. CDR3 length: 14 amino acids. V dropped 4 bases and J dropped 0 bases, with 9 bases sitting between them. The V gene's germline CDR1 is MNHNS and CDR2 SASEGT.

About this clone: This likely stems from a read error, as it lies one base from a far larger clone. This chain joins TRBV6-5 and TRBJ1-2; D is perhaps TRBD1 (6 bases). Trimming took off 9 bases at V and 8 bases at J, with 16 bases between the two ends. Germline lookup yields CDR1 MNHEY and CDR2 SVGAGI. The CDR3 is 12 residues long. The CDR3 DNA sequence: TGTGCCAGTACCAACAGGGCTGGGGGCTACACCTTC. This codes for CASTNRAGGYTF.

The chain employs TRBV25-1 and TRBJ1-2, with D hard to call. The CDR3 is made up of 12 amino acids. The ends were cut back, 10 bases at V and 0 bases at J, with 9 bases in the middle. Germline values: CDR1 MGHDK, CDR2 SYGVNS. The CDR3 nucleotides are TGTGCCACCCCCCGAGCTAACTATGGCTACACCTTC. Amino acids: CATPRANYGYTF.

Note on this clone: With a far larger clone one base away, a read error is the likely cause. The rearrangement links TRBV10-3 to TRBJ2-7; tentatively, D is TRBD2 (6 bases). CDR3 length equals 16 residues. The germline V and J ends were trimmed by 4 bases and 2 bases, with 18 bases remaining between them. Germline V lookup: CDR1 ENHRY, CDR2 SYGVKD. The CDR3 DNA reads as TGTGCCATCAGTGCGGGTCGGGGGACCGTAACCTACGAGCAGTACTTC. It yields the protein CAISAGRGTVTYEQYF.

Turning to this clone: This likely traces to a read error, being one base from a far larger clone. J is TRBJ2-1 and V is TRBV30; tentative D call: TRBD2 (7 bases). Germline CDR1 reads GTSNPN; CDR2 reads SVGIG (reference sequence). This CDR3 is 15 amino acids long. Trimming shortened V by 0 bases and J by 8 bases, and 17 bases separated the two germline ends. The CDR3 protein is CAWSVLYRGADEQFF. The CDR3 nucleotides read TGTGCCTGGAGTGTTTTGTATCGGGGGGCTGATGAGCAGTTCTTC.

The chain employs TRBV5-4 and TRBJ2-1; 10 bases line up with TRBD1. Per germline, CDR1 SGHNT and CDR2 YYREEE (reference sequence). CDR3 length equals 16 residues. V shed 0 bases, J shed 3 bases, and the junction held 3 bases outside the gene matches. The CDR3 nucleotides read TGTGCCAGCAGCTTGGAGAGGACAGGGGGCTACAATGAGCAGTTCTTC. Protein sequence: CASSLERTGGYNEQFF.

The V and J genes are TRBV28 and TRBJ1-2; tentative D call: TRBD1 (5 bases). The germline gives CDR1 MDHEN, CDR2 SYDVKM. This CDR3 spans 12 amino acids. The germline V and J ends were trimmed by 8 bases and 6 bases, with 13 bases remaining between them. The CDR3 loop reads CASRTTWDGYTF. The CDR3 DNA reads TGTGCCAGCCGGACAACCTGGGATGGCTACACCTTC.

V and J are TRBV18 and TRBJ2-3; TRBD2 matches 9 bases. The CDR3 runs 16 residues. The germline gives CDR1 KGHSH, CDR2 LQKENI. V lost 0 bases, J lost 4 bases, and 5 bases stayed unmatched. In DNA form, the CDR3 reads TGTGCCAGCTCACCACCGGCGGGAGGGTTGGCAGATACGCAGTATTTT. This translates into CASSPPAGGLADTQYF. Full variable domain (outside the CDR3, taken from reference TRBV18 and TRBJ2-3): NAGVMQNPRHLVRRRGQEARLRCSPMKGHSHVYWYRQLPEEGLKFMVYLQKENIIDESGMPKERFSAEFPKEGPSILRIQQVVRGDSAAYFCASSPPAGGLADTQYFGPGTRLTVL.

The chain combines TRBV6-1 with TRBJ1-4; the D gene is possibly TRBD1 (5 bases). CDR3 size: 13 residues. Per germline, CDR1 MNHNS and CDR2 SASEGT. Trimming stripped 6 bases from V and 6 bases from J, with 11 bases between. The CDR3 coding sequence is TGTGCCAGCAGGGGAAGGGGCTATGAAAAACTGTTTTTT. This encodes CASRGRGYEKLFF.

The CDR3 loop is CASGVIHNQPQHF. The CDR3 DNA is TGTGCCAGCGGGGTTATACATAATCAGCCCCAGCATTTT. The chain joins TRBV6-5 to TRBJ1-5, with D uncertain. Trimming shortened V by 8 bases and J by 4 bases, and 12 bases separated the two germline ends. The CDR3 extends over 13 amino acids. Germline V gene data show CDR1 as MNHEY and CDR2 as SVGAGI.

This clone was detected only once. The rearrangement joins TRBV30 to TRBJ1-2; D unresolved. Germline CDR1 GTSNPN, CDR2 SVGIG (reference sequence). The germline V and J ends were trimmed by 0 bases and 4 bases, with 6 bases remaining between them. This CDR3 has 12 residues. This CDR3 is CAWSVTSYGYTF. In nucleotides, the CDR3 is TGTGCCTGGAGTGTAACCAGCTATGGCTACACCTTC.

The chain couples TRBV4-1 to TRBJ1-2, with D possibly TRBD1 on 6 matching bases. The CDR3 loop spans 16 amino acids. Trimming removed 2 bases from V and 3 bases from J, with 16 bases in between. CDR1 and CDR2 (germline): MGHRA, YSYEKL. Written as DNA, the CDR3 is TGCGCCAGCAGCCAACCAGACAGGTTTTACCACTATGGCTACACCTTC. It yields the protein CASSQPDRFYHYGYTF.

This clone was detected many times. This CDR3 is also generated by other DNA sequences in the sample. This chain links TRBV7-2 with TRBJ2-5; 9 positions agree with TRBD2. This CDR3 region has 14 residues. CDR1 is SGHTA and CDR2 is FQGNSA in the germline V gene. V shed 1 base and J 4 bases; nucleotides not matched to a gene: 1. CDR3 DNA: TGTGCCAGCAGCTTAGTGGGACTAGCAGAGACCCAGTACTTC. Translated, it gives CASSLVGLAETQYF.

Ten or more counts support this clone. V and J are TRBV9 and TRBJ2-3, with D unresolved. Trimming left V 4 bases short and J 0 bases short, with 6 bases between. There are 13 residues in the CDR3. Per germline, CDR1 SGDLS and CDR2 YYNGEE. The CDR3 DNA follows: TGTGCCAGCAGCCCCACTAGCACAGATACGCAGTATTTT. This translates into CASSPTSTDTQYF.

The V and J genes are TRBV7-2 and TRBJ2-1; TRBD2 aligns across 7 bases. The junction had 11 bases not matched to a gene; V was cut back by 6 bases and J by 6 bases. This CDR3 is built from 15 residues. In germline, CDR1 is SGHTA, CDR2 FQGNSA. The CDR3, as DNA: TGTGCCAGCAGGCCCGGGGGGAGTATCTTCAATGAGCAGTTCTTC. Its protein is CASRPGGSIFNEQFF.

This chain uses TRBV29-1 with TRBJ2-7; 9 bases fit TRBD1. The CDR3 runs 12 residues. The germline V gene encodes CDR1 SQVTM and CDR2 ANQGSEA. V was pared by 8 bases and J by 7 bases, with 9 bases of the junction left unmatched. The CDR3 protein is CSSQTGGEEQYF. The CDR3 nucleotides read TGCAGCTCCCAGACAGGGGGTGAAGAGCAGTACTTC.

V and J are TRBV7-8 and TRBJ1-1; 10 nucleotides match TRBD1. The junction had 11 bases not matched to a gene; V was cut back by 6 bases and J by 4 bases. The CDR3 sequence is 16 residues long. CDR1 and CDR2 from the germline V gene are SGHVS and FQNEAQ. As DNA, the CDR3 is TGTGCCAGCAGTTTCTACCGCCGACAGGGGGCCACTGAAGCTTTCTTT. It translates to CASSFYRRQGATEAFF.